This T cell receptor beta chain came from a study of blood T cell repertoires in COVID-19. Study at large: Samples came from the United States, Italy and Spain, spanning acute and convalescent COVID-19. Sources were T cells, B-cell-depleted T cells, or PBMCs; the material itself was cDNA or gDNA.

This CDR3 is 16 amino acids long. CDR1 and CDR2 from the germline V gene are LGHNA and YSLEER. V lost 1 base and J 0 bases, leaving 11 bases between the germline ends. In the original processing: The assay estimated nucleated cells by amplifying reference gene primers. Profiling relied on immunoSEQ multiplex PCR, and the TCRdb table lists in-frame clones only, not all of them. Clone size and V and J calls were adopted from that table, with D and trimming inferred from the DNA. This table holds a few hundred thousand clones, 70% to 90% found once. Source material: peripheral blood. V usage is TRBV4-3 and J usage is TRBJ2-3; D gene unclear. This TCR came from a woman between 45 and 65 years old with acute or convalescent COVID-19. Here the CDR3 reads CASSQARQPSTDTQYF. The CDR3 DNA sequence: TGCGCCAGCAGCCAAGCTAGGCAACCTAGCACAGATACGCAGTATTTT.